Shown below are 27 T cell receptor beta chains from a single sample sequenced in a study of shared clonotypes between healthy human individuals. Profiling relied on immunoSEQ multiplex PCR, and the TCRdb table lists in-frame clones only, not all of them. The sample records around 690,000 clones, around 90% being singletons. What was sequenced was memory CD8+ T cells from PBMCs. Subset specified: CD45RO+ cells pooled with CCR7-negative TemRA cells. Receptor source: a young man in good health. Some clones in this sample may be carry-over from other donors' samples.

This clone was recorded only once. The chain combines TRBV5-6 with TRBJ2-7; the D call may be TRBD1 or TRBD2 (5 bases each). Germline V gene lookup returns CDR1 SGHDT and CDR2 YYEEEE. The V end lost 0 bases, the J end lost 7 bases, and 17 bases lay between the germline ends. The CDR3 extends over 15 amino acids. This chain's CDR3 is CASSLVGTQFGEQYF. The CDR3 DNA sequence: TGTGCCAGCAGCTTGGTCGGGACCCAATTCGGGGAGCAGTACTTC.

The chain joins TRBV7-8 to TRBJ2-5; 8 bases align to TRBD2. After removal of 2 bases from V and 3 bases from J, the junction contained 5 bases not matched to a gene. Germline CDR1 reads SGHVS; CDR2 reads FQNEAQ. CDR3 size: 15 residues. The CDR3 sequence: CASSLLAGEEETQYF. The CDR3 region has the DNA TGTGCCAGCAGCTTACTAGCGGGCGAAGAAGAGACCCAGTACTTC.

This clone was counted a single time. This sequence joins TRBV27 and TRBJ1-1; 7 bases match TRBD1. V shed 6 bases, J shed 0 bases, and the junction held 13 bases outside the gene matches. Germline V gives CDR1 MNHEY, CDR2 SMNVEV (reference sequence). This CDR3 is 17 amino acids long. CDR3 region: CASSPVADRYMNTEAFF. DNA of the CDR3: TGTGCCAGCAGCCCCGTAGCGGACAGGTACATGAACACTGAAGCTTTCTTT.

The rearrangement links TRBV19 to TRBJ1-4; a weak D match, TRBD1 (5 bases). The CDR3 sequence is 14 residues long. CDR1 and CDR2 from the germline V gene are LNHDA and SQIVND (reference sequence). Trimming shortened V by 2 bases and J by 5 bases, and 9 bases separated the two germline ends. The DNA for the CDR3 is TGTGCCAGTAGTATACGGCAGGGCAATGAAAAACTGTTTTTT. It encodes CASSIRQGNEKLFF.

This rearrangement joins TRBV7-9 to TRBJ2-1, with D possibly TRBD2 on 6 matching bases. V gave up 7 bases and J gave up 12 bases, with 16 bases separating them. The CDR3 totals 12 residues. Germline assignment: CDR1 SEHNR and CDR2 FQNEAQ (reference sequence). The chain's CDR3 is CASKTALEGQFF. CDR3 sequence (DNA): TGTGCCAGCAAGACGGCGTTGGAGGGGCAGTTCTTC.

This chain uses TRBV6-5 with TRBJ2-3; D ambiguous. Per germline, CDR1 MNHEY and CDR2 SVGAGI. This CDR3 is built from 14 residues. V lost 0 bases, J lost 2 bases, and 6 bases lay in between. CDR3 loop: CASSYSLHTDTQYF. DNA of the CDR3: TGTGCCAGCAGTTACTCTCTTCACACAGATACGCAGTATTTT.

This chain links TRBV28 with TRBJ2-3; weak D call: TRBD2 (6 bases). The germline gives CDR1 MDHEN, CDR2 SYDVKM. The V gene lost 10 bases and the J gene lost 0 bases, with 14 bases spanning the gap. The CDR3 extends over 14 amino acids. CDR3 residues: CAILGGPSTDTQYF. The CDR3 DNA reads as TGTGCCATCCTGGGGGGACCTAGCACAGATACGCAGTATTTT. Full variable domain (outside the CDR3, taken from reference TRBV28 and TRBJ2-3): DVKVTQSSRYLVKRTGEKVFLECVQDMDHENMFWYRQDPGLGLRLIYFSYDVKMKEKGDIPEGYSVSREKKERFSLILESASTNQTSMYLCAILGGPSTDTQYFGPGTRLTVL.

V and J are TRBV10-3 and TRBJ2-7, with D hard to call. Trimming pared 4 bases from V and 2 bases from J, leaving 9 bases between. The germline V gene has CDR1 ENHRY and CDR2 SYGVKD. The CDR3 spans 13 residues. Here the CDR3 reads CAISVQEAYEQYF. Written as DNA, the CDR3 is TGTGCCATCAGTGTCCAGGAAGCCTACGAGCAGTACTTC.

DNA of the CDR3: TGTGCCATCAGACGGCGAAAGCGGGAGCGCACAGATACGCAGTATTTT. Translated: CAIRRRKRERTDTQYF. This sequence joins TRBV10-3 and TRBJ2-3, with TRBD2 matching 8 bases. The CDR3 has 16 amino acids. Trimming took 6 bases from V and 1 from J; bases not matched to a gene: 9. Germline V gene data show CDR1 as ENHRY and CDR2 as SYGVKD.

This chain links TRBV5-1 with TRBJ2-5, with 7 bases fitting TRBD2. Germline-derived CDR1 and CDR2 are SGHRS and YFSETQ. This CDR3 contains 17 residues. V gave up 0 bases and J gave up 0 bases; unmatched junction bases: 8. The CDR3 DNA reads TGCGCCAGCAGCTTGGGTGGAGATCTAGCGGACCAAGAGACCCAGTACTTC. Residues: CASSLGGDLADQETQYF.

The V call is TRBV12-5, the J call TRBJ2-5, with TRBD2 as a possible D gene (7 bases). Trimming left V 5 bases short and J 4 bases short, with 17 bases between. CDR3 size: 15 residues. The germline gives CDR1 LGHNT, CDR2 FRNRAP. CDR3 nucleotides: TGTGCTAGTGGTCCACCCGGGGGCGGGAGAGAGACCCAGTACTTC. Translated, it gives CASGPPGGGRETQYF.

This clone came up a few times. J is TRBJ2-1 and V is TRBV29-1; unclear D gene. The CDR3 has 14 residues. Germline CDR1 SQVTM, CDR2 ANQGSEA. Trimming stripped 4 bases from V and 4 bases from J, with 14 bases between. CDR3 sequence (DNA): TGCAGCGTTGGTGGGGATGCCTGGTACAATGAGCAGTTCTTC. Amino acids: CSVGGDAWYNEQFF.

This clone is a singleton in its sample. V is TRBV19 and J is TRBJ1-1; TRBD1 is a possible D gene (5 bases). Per the germline V gene, CDR1 is LNHDA and CDR2 is SQIVND (reference sequence). The CDR3 has 17 residues. V was pared by 0 bases and J by 0 bases, with 14 bases between. The CDR3 coding sequence is TGTGCCAGTAGTATAGAGAGCGGGGCTCTCATGAACACTGAAGCTTTCTTT. This encodes CASSIESGALMNTEAFF.

The genes are TRBV28 and TRBJ2-2; no reliable D call. Trimming took 6 bases from V and 6 from J, leaving 11 bases between them. Germline V gene data show CDR1 as MDHEN and CDR2 as SYDVKM. The CDR3 sequence is 13 residues long. CDR3 coding DNA: TGTGCCAGCAGCCCATCCCGGGCCGGGGAGCTGTTTTTT. As protein: CASSPSRAGELFF. Combining the CDR3 with reference TRBV28 and TRBJ2-2 gives the whole variable domain DVKVTQSSRYLVKRTGEKVFLECVQDMDHENMFWYRQDPGLGLRLIYFSYDVKMKEKGDIPEGYSVSREKKERFSLILESASTNQTSMYLCASSPSRAGELFFGEGSRLTVL.

As for this clone: This same CDR3 is encoded by further DNA sequences in the sample. The V gene is TRBV19, the J gene TRBJ1-5; D is unclear. Germline lookup yields CDR1 LNHDA and CDR2 SQIVND (reference sequence). V dropped 1 base and J dropped 7 bases, with 8 bases sitting between them. CDR3 length: 13 amino acids. The CDR3 spells CASSIVSRQPQHF. The CDR3 DNA reads TGTGCCAGTAGTATAGTTTCTCGACAGCCCCAGCATTTT.

The gene calls are TRBV11-2 and TRBJ2-1; 10 nucleotides agree with TRBD2. The J segment lost 4 bases and the V segment lost 2 bases, leaving 2 bases of the junction unmatched. CDR1 SGHAT and CDR2 FQNNGV come from the germline V gene. The CDR3 consists of 15 residues. CDR3: CASSLLAGAYNEQFF. Here the CDR3 DNA reads TGTGCCAGCAGCTTACTAGCGGGGGCGTACAATGAGCAGTTCTTC.

The chain joins TRBV6-5 to TRBJ2-5; TRBD2 might be the D (6 bases). Germline V gives CDR1 MNHEY, CDR2 SVGAGI. V dropped 5 bases and J dropped 7 bases, with 20 bases sitting between them. There are 15 residues in the CDR3. CDR3 bases: TGTGCCAGCAGTGTGGGGGGAGAGGGAAAAGGGACCCAGTACTTC. Protein: CASSVGGEGKGTQYF.

The chain links TRBV28 to TRBJ1-1; no firm D call. In germline, CDR1 is MDHEN, CDR2 SYDVKM. This CDR3 is 15 amino acids long. V lost 6 bases, J lost 1 base, and 15 bases lay in between. CDR3 residues: CASSTESRQNTEAFF. The CDR3 DNA reads TGTGCCAGCAGCACTGAAAGCAGACAGAACACTGAAGCTTTCTTT.

The CDR3 sequence: CASSPGQMQGETQYF. DNA for the CDR3: TGCGCCAGCAGCCCGGGACAGATGCAAGGAGAGACCCAGTACTTC. The chain is built from TRBV5-1 and TRBJ2-5; 7 nucleotides line up with TRBD1. The length of the CDR3 is 15 residues. Losses at the gene ends were 4 bases for V and 4 bases for J; bases not matched to a gene: 10. Per germline, CDR1 SGHRS and CDR2 YFSETQ.

The V gene is TRBV9, the J gene TRBJ2-7; the D is unclear. This CDR3 has 15 amino acids. V gave up 6 bases and J gave up 2 bases, with 18 bases separating them. CDR1 and CDR2 (germline): SGDLS, YYNGEE. The CDR3 here is CASTPYGLPTYEQYF. The CDR3 region has the DNA TGTGCCAGCACCCCATACGGGCTACCTACCTACGAGCAGTACTTC.

The chain recombines TRBV11-2 with TRBJ2-7; D tentatively fits TRBD1 or TRBD2 (5 bases each). V gave up 2 bases and J gave up 12 bases, with 17 bases separating them. The CDR3 covers 13 residues. The germline V gene encodes CDR1 SGHAT and CDR2 FQNNGV. CDR3 residues: CASSLWGPTWRYF. CDR3 in DNA: TGTGCCAGCAGCTTATGGGGACCAACTTGGCGGTACTTC. Together with reference TRBV11-2 and TRBJ2-7, the CDR3 gives the full variable domain: EAGVAQSPRYKIIEKRQSVAFWCNPISGHATLYWYQQILGQGPKLLIQFQNNGVVDDSQLPKDRFSAERLKGVDSTLKIQPAKLEDSAVYLCASSLWGPTWRYFGPGTRLTVT.

The V gene is TRBV10-3, the J gene TRBJ1-1, with D tentatively TRBD1 (6 bases). The germline CDR1 and CDR2 sequences are ENHRY and SYGVKD. V lost 2 bases to trimming and J lost 4 bases, with 14 bases between them. The CDR3 sequence is 15 residues long. CDR3 in amino acids: CAISEHLQGGTEAFF. CDR3 bases: TGTGCCATCAGTGAGCACTTACAGGGAGGCACTGAAGCTTTCTTT.

This sequence joins TRBV15 and TRBJ2-7, with a tentative D call TRBD2 (6 bases). Trimming took 0 bases from V and 0 from J, leaving 24 bases between them. This CDR3 contains 20 residues. CDR1 is LNHNV, CDR2 YYDKDF, per germline (reference sequence). The CDR3 bases are TGTGCCACCAGCAGAGATATAGGCGAGGAGGAAGCGGGTATCTCCTACGAGCAGTACTTC. The encoded protein is CATSRDIGEEEAGISYEQYF.

This sequence joins TRBV4-3 and TRBJ1-4; tentative D call: TRBD1 (5 bases). The V gene lost 0 bases and the J gene lost 3 bases, with 20 bases spanning the gap. This CDR3 has 19 residues. CDR1 and CDR2 from the germline V gene are LGHNA and YSLEER. CDR3 coding DNA: TGCGCCAGCAGCCAAGAAGAGAGGGGACCGTACCTCCCTAATGAAAAACTGTTTTTT. It is translated as CASSQEERGPYLPNEKLFF.

The gene calls are TRBV4-1 and TRBJ2-1; 8 nucleotides agree with TRBD2. Germline assignment: CDR1 MGHRA and CDR2 YSYEKL. The CDR3 totals 20 residues. With V trimmed by 2 bases and J by 0 bases, 15 bases remained unmatched. CDR3 protein: CASSQPSGYPIPSSYNEQFF. In nucleotides, the CDR3 is TGCGCCAGCAGCCAACCTAGCGGGTATCCGATACCGAGCTCCTACAATGAGCAGTTCTTC.

The chain uses TRBV4-3 and TRBJ2-2; D may be TRBD2 (6 bases). Trimming cost V 0 bases and J 7 bases, with 15 bases left between them. Germline-derived CDR1 and CDR2 are LGHNA and YSLEER. The CDR3 has 16 residues. DNA for the CDR3: TGCGCCAGCAGCCAAGACGACTGGAGGGGCAGCGGGGAGCTGTTTTTT. Translated: CASSQDDWRGSGELFF.

This clone has only a few counts. The chain is built from TRBV27 and TRBJ2-7, with D maybe TRBD2 (5 bases). Per germline, CDR1 MNHEY and CDR2 SMNVEV (reference sequence). The V and J ends lost 5 bases and 3 bases respectively, with 11 bases between them. There are 13 residues in the CDR3. In nucleotides, the CDR3 is TGTGCCAGCAGTCTGACTAACTACTACGAGCAGTACTTC. It translates to CASSLTNYYEQYF.